The 20 T cell receptor beta chains below all came from one sample that was sequenced in a study of identical twins. TCRdb re-analysed the 5' RACE reads in MiXCR, keeping a single row per CDR3 protein. The sample consists of about 390,000 distinct CDR3 sequences, around 9% of them appearing once. The material sequenced was naive T cells sorted from blood. These receptors originate from a woman between 50 and 59 years old in good health.

The CDR3 nucleotides read TGCGCCAGCGGGACAGATTACTATGGCTACACCTTC. Translation gives CASGTDYYGYTF. The chain uses TRBV5-1 and TRBJ1-2; TRBD1 agrees at 7 bases. Trimming at V came to 7 bases and at J to 3 bases, leaving 3 bases not matched to a gene. This CDR3 spans 12 amino acids. In germline, CDR1 is SGHRS, CDR2 YFSETQ.

Only a few counts were recorded for this clonotype. This chain uses TRBV3-1 with TRBJ2-2; a weak D match, TRBD2 (6 bases). This CDR3 has 16 amino acids. Trimming removed 3 bases from V and 1 base from J, with 12 bases in between. In germline, CDR1 is LGHDT, CDR2 YNNKEL (reference sequence). CDR3 loop: CASSHPEGGNTGELFF. CDR3 sequence (DNA): TGTGCCAGCAGCCACCCGGAGGGAGGGAACACCGGGGAGCTGTTTTTT.

There are many counts of this clonotype. V gene TRBV20-1 combines with J gene TRBJ2-2, with D possibly being TRBD1 or TRBD2 (5 bases each). This CDR3 is built from 16 residues. CDR1 is DFQATT and CDR2 is SNEGSKA in the germline V gene (reference sequence). Trimming shortened V by 2 bases and J by 0 bases, and 13 bases separated the two germline ends. The CDR3 DNA follows: TGCAGTGCTAGATTACCTCGGGGCTCGAACACCGGGGAGCTGTTTTTT. Translation: CSARLPRGSNTGELFF.

This clonotype was observed many times. The chain employs TRBV5-6 and TRBJ1-1; D possibly corresponds to TRBD1 (5 bases). Germline V gene sequence: CDR1 SGHDT, CDR2 YYEEEE. The V end was cut by 4 bases, the J end by 1 base, with 8 bases between. This CDR3 has 13 residues. The CDR3 DNA reads as TGTGCCAGCAGCGGGGGACCGAACACTGAAGCTTTCTTT. Its protein product is CASSGGPNTEAFF.

The V and J genes are TRBV7-8 and TRBJ1-4, with D possibly TRBD1 on 6 matching bases. The CDR3 consists of 12 residues. Germline values: CDR1 SGHVS, CDR2 FQNEAQ. V gave up 0 bases and J gave up 16 bases, with 12 bases separating them. The CDR3 DNA reads TGTGCCAGCAGCTTAGCGGTCGGACAGACGTTTTTT. It specifies CASSLAVGQTFF.

The chain joins TRBV27 to TRBJ2-1, with TRBD1 identical over 9 bases. The V and J ends lost 2 bases and 5 bases, in that order; junction bases with no gene match: 4. Germline assignment: CDR1 MNHEY and CDR2 SMNVEV (reference sequence). The CDR3 is made up of 15 amino acids. The CDR3 region is CASSLNRGLDNEQFF. CDR3 DNA sequence: TGTGCCAGCAGTTTAAACAGGGGGCTTGACAATGAGCAGTTCTTC.

The gene calls are TRBV20-1 and TRBJ2-1; 7 bases fit TRBD2. The CDR3 covers 11 residues. The germline CDR1 and CDR2 sequences are DFQATT and SNEGSKA (reference sequence). CDR3 in DNA: TGCAGCTCTAGGCGGGAGCATGAGCAGTTCTTC. It encodes CSSRREHEQFF.

This clonotype was found many times. J is TRBJ2-1 and V is TRBV5-1; 8 nucleotides match TRBD1. CDR3 length equals 11 residues. V gave up 4 bases and J gave up 15 bases; unmatched junction bases: 6. Germline V gene data show CDR1 as SGHRS and CDR2 as YFSETQ. Here the CDR3 DNA reads TGCGCCAGCAGCGACAGGGGAAATTGGTTCTTC. This gives the protein CASSDRGNWFF.

This clonotype has ten or more counts. The CDR3 nucleotides are TGTGCCAGCAGAGGAAGGAAGTACGTC. This encodes CASRGRKYV. V usage is TRBV12-3 or TRBV12-4 and J usage is TRBJ2-7; no firm D call. The CDR3 runs 9 residues. The germline V and J ends were trimmed by 6 bases and 11 bases, with 8 bases remaining between them.

The rearrangement uses TRBV20-1 and TRBJ2-4; D gene unclear. The CDR3 covers 13 residues. Looked up from germline, CDR1 is DFQATT and CDR2 is SNEGSKA (reference sequence). V was cut by 0 bases and J by 7 bases, with 10 bases left in between. CDR3: CSARDRRRNIQYF. The DNA of the CDR3 is TGCAGTGCTAGAGATCGGCGACGGAACATTCAGTACTTC.

This chain connects TRBV9 to TRBJ2-3, with 9 positions matching TRBD2. Germline V gene sequence: CDR1 SGDLS, CDR2 YYNGEE. This CDR3 has 16 amino acids. The J segment lost 3 bases and the V segment lost 0 bases, leaving 5 bases of the junction unmatched. DNA of the CDR3: TGTGCCAGCAGCGTAGGGGCGACTAGCGGAACAGATACGCAGTATTTT. Its translation: CASSVGATSGTDTQYF.

This clonotype was seen repeatedly, ten times or more. This chain uses TRBV20-1 with TRBJ2-5; 7 bases map to TRBD2. J lost 0 bases, V lost 4 bases, and 11 bases had no gene match. Germline loops: CDR1 DFQATT, CDR2 SNEGSKA (reference sequence). The CDR3 is 16 amino acids. For the CDR3, the DNA is TGCAGTGCTACTCCTCCGGGGGGAGGGTACCAAGAGACCCAGTACTTC. Its protein product is CSATPPGGGYQETQYF.

The table lists this clonotype with a few counts. V usage is TRBV14 and J usage is TRBJ2-1; D is perhaps TRBD2 (5 bases). Germline V gene sequence: CDR1 SGHDN, CDR2 FVKESK. V lost 3 bases to trimming and J lost 8 bases, with 17 bases between them. The CDR3 covers 15 residues. The DNA of the CDR3 is TGTGCCAGCAGCCAGCGGGTAGGGTTGAAGGATGAGCAGTTCTTC. This translates into CASSQRVGLKDEQFF.

This clonotype was detected a few times. The gene calls are TRBV7-2 and TRBJ2-2; D call uncertain. Germline values: CDR1 SGHTA, CDR2 FQGNSA. V lost 8 bases and J lost 7, with 17 bases in between. CDR3 size: 14 residues. CDR3 in DNA: TGTGCCAGCCAGCCGGCGCAGGATGACGGGGAGCTGTTTTTT. Its translation is CASQPAQDDGELFF.

The chain has TRBV7-6 and TRBJ2-3, with a weak D call TRBD2 (5 bases). The CDR3 is 13 amino acids. The V end lost 2 bases, the J end lost 5 bases, and 8 bases lay between the germline ends. Germline CDR1 and CDR2: SGHVS and FNYEAQ. This CDR3 is CASSLSRGDTQYF. The CDR3 DNA follows: TGTGCCAGCAGCTTATCCCGGGGAGATACGCAGTATTTT.

This chain uses TRBV24-1 with TRBJ2-1; D is possibly TRBD1 (5 bases). The CDR3 has 14 amino acids. Trimming stripped 4 bases from V and 3 bases from J, with 9 bases between. Germline CDR1 and CDR2: KGHDR and SFDVKD. The CDR3 DNA is TGTGCCACCAGTGAGGCAGGGTTCTACAATGAGCAGTTCTTC. Its translation: CATSEAGFYNEQFF.

This clonotype was observed at least ten times. The chain is built from TRBV29-1 and TRBJ2-3; D is perhaps TRBD1 (5 bases). Germline V CDR1 and CDR2: SQVTM, ANQGSEA. V shed 8 bases and J shed 4 bases, with 13 bases lying between them. The CDR3 has 12 residues. The CDR3 DNA follows: TGCAGCATAAGGGGCTGGGCAGATACGCAGTATTTT. Its translation: CSIRGWADTQYF.

The table lists this clonotype with many counts. V gene TRBV11-2 combines with J gene TRBJ2-3; unclear D gene. The germline V gene encodes CDR1 SGHAT and CDR2 FQNNGV. The CDR3 contains 14 residues. Trimming took off 2 bases at V and 2 bases at J, with 8 bases between the two ends. The CDR3 loop is CASSLFADTDTQYF. In nucleotides, the CDR3 is TGTGCCAGCAGCTTATTTGCGGACACAGATACGCAGTATTTT.

In this sample, this clonotype turned up many times. The chain combines TRBV10-2 with TRBJ2-1, with 9 bases fitting TRBD2. Germline CDR1 reads WSHSY; CDR2 reads SAAADI. The J segment lost 8 bases and the V segment lost 0 bases, leaving 5 bases of the junction unmatched. The CDR3 spans 15 residues. CDR3 coding DNA: TGCGCCAGCAGTGAGTCTTATAGCGGGAGTGATGAGCAGTTCTTC. Its protein is CASSESYSGSDEQFF.

This clonotype has just a few counts. This chain joins TRBV5-1 and TRBJ2-5; 7 bases are shared with TRBD2. This CDR3 comprises 11 residues. Losses at the gene ends were 3 bases for V and 7 bases for J; bases not matched to a gene: 0. Germline values: CDR1 SGHRS, CDR2 YFSETQ. Here the CDR3 reads CASSWGGTQYF. The CDR3, as DNA: TGCGCCAGCAGCTGGGGGGGGACCCAGTACTTC.